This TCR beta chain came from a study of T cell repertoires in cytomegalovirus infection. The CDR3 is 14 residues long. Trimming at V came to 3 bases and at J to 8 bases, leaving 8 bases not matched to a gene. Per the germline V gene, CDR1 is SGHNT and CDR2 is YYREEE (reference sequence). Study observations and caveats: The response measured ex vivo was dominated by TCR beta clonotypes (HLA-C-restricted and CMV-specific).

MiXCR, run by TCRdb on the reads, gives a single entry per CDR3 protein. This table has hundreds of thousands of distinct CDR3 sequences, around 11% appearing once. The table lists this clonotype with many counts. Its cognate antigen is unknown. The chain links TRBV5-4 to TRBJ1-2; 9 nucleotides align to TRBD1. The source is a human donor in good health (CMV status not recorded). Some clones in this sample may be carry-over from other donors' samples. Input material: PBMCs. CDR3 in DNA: TGTGCCAGCAGCTCACAGGGGGCGCGTTGGGGCTACACCTTC. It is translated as CASSSQGARWGYTF.